This T cell receptor beta chain is drawn from a study of blood T cell repertoires in COVID-19. The overall study: Italy, Spain and the United States were the sources of the convalescent and acute COVID-19 samples. Sample material is recorded as cDNA or gDNA derived from T cells, B-cell-depleted T cells, or PBMCs.

Per the authors' pipeline: Cell counts per sample came from amplifying reference gene primers. Produced via immunoSEQ multiplex PCR; TCRdb's table is partial and in-frame only. Clonal size and the V and J genes are those of that table, whereas D and trimming came from the DNA. The sample carries 150,000 to 200,000 clones, approximately 86% recorded once. V shed 9 bases and J shed 7 bases, with 18 bases lying between them. The CDR3 has 13 residues. Germline V gene data show CDR1 as LNHDA and CDR2 as SQIVND (reference sequence). Source material: peripheral blood. This chain joins TRBV19 and TRBJ1-2; TRBD1 might be the D (5 bases). This receptor was taken from a young man with acute or convalescent COVID-19. CDR3 DNA: TGTGCCAGGGCCTTTTTTGCGGGGGTTGGCTACACCTTC. This sequence encodes CARAFFAGVGYTF.